Reported below is one TCR beta chain. No cognate antigen has been identified for it. No base-level quality is on record; no much larger clone is a single base apart. These data come from a study of blood T cell repertoires in COVID-19 (dated by TCRdb to 2018 to 2020). With respect to the entire study: Samples from collaborators originated in the United States, Italy and Spain and spanned both the acute and convalescent phases of COVID-19. The material from the prospective study consisted of cDNA or gDNA derived from T cells, B-cell-depleted T cells, or PBMCs. The dataset comprised deeply sampled blood TCRbeta repertoires from subjects exposed to, actively infected with, or recovered from COVID-19. The repertoires were made available in a free public database intended to serve as a resource for research on the immune response to SARS-CoV-2. The samples were drawn from two sources: the first 160 participants of the ongoing ImmuneRACE study, and about 1,300 subjects contributed by 6 global collaborators. Nearly every sample came with metadata listing a de-identified subject ID, COVID-19 status, age in years and sex. HLA class I and class II types, where available, came from metadata supplied by the sample provider rather than from assay-based typing. Beyond this particular receptor, the publication reports: Clinical and demographic metadata were provided uncurated, with the amount varying by source and participant.

Collaborating institutions collected whole blood in K2EDTA tubes following their own protocols. For TCRbeta analysis, collaborators shipped samples in one of three forms: frozen whole blood, isolated PBMCs, or DNA extracted from either of those sample types. CDR1 and CDR2 were assigned from the germline V gene as MNHEY and SVGAGI. The germline V and J ends show losses of 6 bases and 2 bases respectively, and no gene match explains 7 bases of the junction. CDR3 length: 15 amino acids, cysteine to phenylalanine. Of all the DNA, just the CDR3 is kept, 45 bases in frame from base 1. TCRbeta CDR3 regions were amplified from genomic DNA using the immunoSEQ Assay, a bias-controlled multiplex PCR. The published analysis was carried out like this. Within the assay, amplification of reference gene primers was used to estimate how many nucleated cells each sample contained. Sequence reads were collapsed and filtered to measure the absolute abundance of every unique TCRbeta CDR3 rearrangement. For each sample, productive Simpson clonality was calculated as the square root of Simpson's diversity index across productive rearrangements. TCRdb stores this immuneACCESS table with in-frame sequences only. Part of the clones is absent; in the studies checked, under half of the shortfall reflects unresolved V genes, and no reason is known for the rest. That table gives V, J and clone size, and the DNA gave D and trimming. The sample table contains about 35,000 clones; only one count was recorded for roughly 82% of them. Together, the top ten hold around 40% of the sample.

The sequence is built from TRBV6-5 and TRBJ2-5; 9 junctional bases match TRBD1. Sequencing used peripheral blood. This receptor was identified in a man older than 75 with active or convalescent COVID-19. The CDR3 region: CASRRTGESQETQYF. In nucleotide form, the sequence is TGTGCCAGCAGGCGGACAGGGGAATCTCAAGAGACCCAGTACTTC.